A single T cell receptor (beta chain) is shown here with its context. What it binds is unknown. This entry belongs to a study of shared clonotypes between healthy human individuals. Naive CD4+ cells were CD45RA-selected; the remaining cells were memory. Over several immunoSEQ plates, each subset's genomic DNA was distributed in even portions. Sequencing used immunoSEQ multiplex PCR; TCRdb keeps in-frame clones, though not all of them. The sample contains approximately 530,000 clones, 96% of which appear only once. Study-level findings and limits: Compared with memory subsets, naive subsets generally had larger estimated richness.

Trimming took off 1 base at V and 4 bases at J, with 15 bases between the two ends. Germline V lookup: CDR1 SGHDT, CDR2 YYEEEE. This CDR3 has 16 residues. The gene calls are TRBV5-6 and TRBJ2-1; D not resolved. The receptor's source is a woman aged 25 to 39 in good health. Sequenced material: naive CD4+ T cells sorted from blood. Regarding subset: CD45RA+ positively selected. CDR3 nucleotide sequence: TGTGCCAGCAGCTTGCCGGGTCCCACCGGATACAATGAGCAGTTCTTC. Protein product: CASSLPGPTGYNEQFF.